Sequencing of this T cell receptor (beta chain) was carried out in a study of technical replicates of blood from a few donors. Some clones are missing from TCRdb's copy, which holds only in-frame ones; the method was immunoSEQ multiplex PCR. This table holds about 97,000 clones, about 95% found once. CDR1 MNHEY and CDR2 SVGAGI come from the germline V gene. V was pared by 2 bases and J by 8 bases, with 12 bases between. The length of the CDR3 is 13 residues. This rearrangement joins TRBV6-5 to TRBJ1-2, with unresolved D. The TCR comes from a human donor in good health. What was sequenced was T cells isolated from PBMCs. Written as DNA, the CDR3 is TGTGCCAGCAGTTACGACGTCGGGAAAGGCTACACCTTC. Protein sequence: CASSYDVGKGYTF.